Given below is one TCR beta chain in context. The read ends 3 residues shy of where the CDR3 ends; the end is completed using the germline J gene. This entry belongs to a study of T cells in women clearing cervical HPV infection. Background on the study: Controls gave blood once infection was undetectable; cases at lesion identification.

From germline, CDR1 is KGHSH and CDR2 LQKENI. This CDR3 is 14 amino acids long. With 1 base removed from V and 4 bases from J, the gap between germline ends came to 8 bases. All participants had a single incident cervical HPV16 infection, and prevalent HPV16 infections were excluded. HPV was found by MY09/MY11 PCR and dot-blot genotyping. Libraries were prepared by immunoSEQ multiplex PCR; TCRdb keeps only in-frame clonotypes and omits some of them. This table lists roughly 48,000 clones. The chain uses TRBV18 and TRBJ1-5; D possibly corresponds to TRBD1 (5 bases). The sample was blood buffy coat. The source of this sequence is a woman between 18 and 70 years old with a cervical HPV16 infection that either progressed to CIN3+ or cleared (not recorded which). The CDR3 reads CASSPQGPNQPQHF. The CDR3 bases that were read are TGTGCCAGCTCACCACAGGGGCCAAATCAGCCC.